This TCR beta chain emerged from a study of beta chain features in type 1 diabetes (dated by TCRdb to about 2018). For the wider study: Patients and healthy donors did not differ in mean age, gender distribution, total cell number or subset yield. Whereas all 30 or so donors provided naive and central memory subsets, regulatory and stem cell-like memory subsets were isolated from just 8 patients and about 8 healthy donors. A total of 107,917,701 sorted cells were examined across all samples, and the number of cells per subset was strongly correlated with RNA yield. In the study, TCRB repertoires of sorted circulating CD4+ T cell subsets from recently diagnosed type 1 diabetes patients were compared with those of matched healthy donors. Study-wide findings and limitations: Because cDNA was sequenced instead of genomic DNA, activated cells with high expression could be over-represented, although the groups did not differ in activation or CD3 levels. PCR might favor shorter templates, but patient and control samples were amplified and corrected together, so any skew would affect both groups equally. Patients with type 1 diabetes made fewer insertions and deleted more nucleotides at VDJ recombination sites, implying thymic rearrangement abnormalities. Naive, central memory and regulatory TCRB repertoires appeared to be more similar among patients than among healthy donors. Because small numbers of individuals were included in the HLA sub-analyses, any influence of HLA type on TCRB rearrangement was left unresolved. A moderate but significant shortening of TCRB CDR3 length was observed in type 1 diabetes patients in all four CD4+ subsets.

The CDR3 covers 14 residues, taking in both the cysteine and the phenylalanine. The only DNA kept is the CDR3, 42 bases in frame from the first base. The CDR1 and CDR2 encoded by the germline V gene are MDHEN and SYDVKM. Clipping removes 10 bases from V and 7 bases from J, with 15 as the unmatched junction base count. From each donor, a single peripheral blood sample of 100 to 150 mL on average was drawn into heparinised tubes. A BD FACSAria II was used to sort naive, central memory, regulatory and stem cell-like memory CD4+ T cells with a panel that included CD45RO, CCR7, CD25, CD127, CD95 and CD27. A purity above 95% was achieved for all sorted populations. PBMCs were separated immediately by Lymphoprep density gradient centrifugation and were stained directly, without being cultured. So that batch effects would be minimized, each experiment stained and sorted samples in pairs, pairing one healthy donor with one patient.

The entire amount of isolated RNA was reverse transcribed using the High Capacity cDNA Reverse Transcription Kit, so the sequenced TCRB transcripts were expressed ones. Naive, central memory and regulatory T cell samples underwent deep immunoSEQ sequencing, averaging roughly 3.3 million total reads per sample. After sorted cells were lysed in RLT buffer, RNA was extracted with DNase-treated RNeasy Micro or Mini kits, with the choice depending on cell number. To prevent cross-contamination, every cell subset was processed on its own, while patient and healthy donor samples were processed together. TCRB sequences were amplified from cDNA with the immunoSEQ multiplex PCR, producing 87-bp fragments spanning the CDR3 region. The amplicons were sequenced using the Illumina HiSeq platform. As for how the authors treated the data: Synthetic template baselines were used to correct PCR bias computationally, reads within Hamming distance 2 were collapsed together, and singletons that could not be merged were discarded. Reads were aligned to IMGT to assign V, D and J genes, CDR3 length, and insertions or deletions at six rearrangement sites. Within each subset, clonotype counts were normalized to sorted cell number, after which true diversity and Gini coefficients were computed with the tcR R package. Repertoire sharing was quantified using the overlap coefficient calculated on TCRB nucleotide sequences. Out-of-frame TCRB sequences from naive cells were analyzed to stand in for the pre-selection repertoire. As stored in TCRdb, this immuneACCESS dataset retains in-frame rearrangements with V and J assigned. A fraction of the clones does not appear; measured against another copy, unresolved V genes explain less than half of the discrepancy, and the remainder lacks a known reason. Clone size and the V and J calls come from that table; the DNA yielded D and trimming. For this sample the table gives about 900,000 clones, of which around a sixth were detected only once. The ten largest make up roughly 0.025% of the sample.

This clone was seen only a few times. Its antigen is still unknown. No base quality information exists; no much larger clone differs at one position. The sequenced sample consisted of naive CD4+ T cells from blood. In light of the paper, this sample's cell subset or site label describes: true naive CD4+ T cells. This sequence originates from a woman in her late teens or twenties in good health. Recombination linked TRBV28 to TRBJ2-7, with 8 central nucleotides matching TRBD2. The CDR3 has the sequence CATRGRGLAREQYF. The bases are TGTGCCACCAGGGGAAGAGGACTAGCTAGAGAGCAGTACTTC. With the portions outside the CDR3 filled from the reference TRBV28 and TRBJ2-7 genes, the complete variable region becomes DVKVTQSSRYLVKRTGEKVFLECVQDMDHENMFWYRQDPGLGLRLIYFSYDVKMKEKGDIPEGYSVSREKKERFSLILESASTNQTSMYLCATRGRGLAREQYFGPGTRLTVT.